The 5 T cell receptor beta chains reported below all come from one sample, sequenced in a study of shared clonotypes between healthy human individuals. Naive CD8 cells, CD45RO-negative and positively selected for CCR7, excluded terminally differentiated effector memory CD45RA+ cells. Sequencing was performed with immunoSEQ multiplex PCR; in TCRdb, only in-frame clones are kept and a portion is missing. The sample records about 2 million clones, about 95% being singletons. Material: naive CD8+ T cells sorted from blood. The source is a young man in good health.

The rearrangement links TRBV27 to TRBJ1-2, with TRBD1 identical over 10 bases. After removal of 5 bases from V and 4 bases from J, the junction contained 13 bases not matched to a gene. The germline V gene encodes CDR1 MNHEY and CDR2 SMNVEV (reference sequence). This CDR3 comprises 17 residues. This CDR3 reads CASSLRQGAALLYGYTF. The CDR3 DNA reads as TGTGCCAGCAGTCTCCGACAGGGGGCGGCCCTCCTCTATGGCTACACCTTC.

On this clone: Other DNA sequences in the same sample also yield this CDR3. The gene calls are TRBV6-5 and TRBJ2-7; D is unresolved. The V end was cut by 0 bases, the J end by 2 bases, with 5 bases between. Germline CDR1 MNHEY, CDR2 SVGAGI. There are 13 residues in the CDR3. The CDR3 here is CASSYSSTYEQYF. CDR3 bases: TGTGCCAGCAGTTACTCGAGCACCTACGAGCAGTACTTC.

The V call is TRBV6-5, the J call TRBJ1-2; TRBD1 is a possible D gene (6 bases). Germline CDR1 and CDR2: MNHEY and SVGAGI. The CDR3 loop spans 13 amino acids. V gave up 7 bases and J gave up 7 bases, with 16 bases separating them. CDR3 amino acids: CASMGGGVRGYTF. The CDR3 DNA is TGTGCCAGCATGGGAGGGGGAGTTCGTGGCTACACCTTC.

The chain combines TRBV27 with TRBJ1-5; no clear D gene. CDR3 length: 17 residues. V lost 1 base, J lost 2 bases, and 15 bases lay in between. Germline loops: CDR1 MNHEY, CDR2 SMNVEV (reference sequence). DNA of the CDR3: TGTGCCAGCAGTTTATTGGCCGGCGGTGATGGCAATCAGCCCCAGCATTTT. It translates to CASSLLAGGDGNQPQHF.

The CDR3 DNA follows: TGTGCCAGCAGCTTATACTCCTCCCCTAGCACAGATACGCAGTATTTT. It yields the protein CASSLYSSPSTDTQYF. J is TRBJ2-3 and V is TRBV7-6; no clear D gene. The CDR3 has 16 amino acids. V was clipped by 2 bases and J by 0 bases, with 12 bases between them. CDR1 and CDR2 from the germline V gene are SGHVS and FNYEAQ.